This T cell receptor (beta chain) was recorded in a study of CD4 T cell repertoires in COVID-19 (dated by TCRdb to the early 2020s). About the investigation overall: To analyze cross-reactivity, the CFSE-low cells were expanded with IL-2 for about 10 days and then labeled again and restimulated with spike proteins from other coronaviruses. Naturally processed CD4+ T cell responses to SARS-CoV-2 spike and nucleoprotein were characterized in COVID-19-recovered individuals, and clonal composition was assessed by TCR Vbeta sequencing. In a few recovered individuals, the TCR Vbeta repertoire of SARS-CoV-2-reactive T cells was analyzed at the subset level.

V loses 5 bases of germline sequence and J loses 0 bases, and the interval between the two ends is 8 bases. From its cysteine to its phenylalanine, the CDR3 spans 15 amino acids. Only the CDR3 portion is preserved as DNA: 45 bases, with reading frame beginning at the first base. CDR1 and CDR2 are read off the germline V gene as MNHEY and SVGAGI. The time point label for this specimen denotes: sample from a COVID-19-recovered individual after infection. Patients who had recovered from mild-to-severe COVID-19 served as donors. Uncultured memory T cell samples were sequenced directly after ex vivo isolation. From peripheral blood mononuclear cells, the researchers isolated CD4+ total memory, central memory, effector memory and circulating T follicular helper cells. Overall study results and their limits: Several of the most expanded SARS-CoV-2-reactive clonotypes were present in two or all three memory subsets, which suggests intraclonal diversification. Between about 7 and 25% of SARS-CoV-2 clonotypes were also detected in secondary cultures stimulated with SARS-CoV and/or HKU1 spike, a finding consistent with cross-reactivity.

In regard to this clone: Its antigen is still unknown. No base qualities exist here, and no much larger clone lies one base off it.

The library was generated by the immunoSEQ multiplex PCR assay. The published analysis was carried out like this. The Chao-Jaccard similarity index and the number of shared clonotypes were used to measure repertoire overlap between subsets. The table was pulled from immuneACCESS by TCRdb, which kept in-frame rearrangements only. Such tables lose some clones; where checked, under half of the loss comes from unresolved V genes, and the rest has no known cause. The V and J calls and clone size come from that table; D and trimming were worked out from the DNA. The sample table records about 75,000 clones; roughly four fifths of these occur just once. Jointly, the top ten make up roughly 0.6% of the sample.

The receptor's source is a human donor who had COVID-19. The chain is assembled from TRBV6-5 and TRBJ2-6; 5 matching bases give a weak D call of TRBD2. The starting material was CD4+ T cells from peripheral blood, obtained after recovery from COVID-19. The CDR3 in this case is CASSRGPSGANVLTF. Read as DNA, the sequence is TGTGCCAGCAGTCGAGGGCCCTCTGGGGCCAACGTCCTGACTTTC.